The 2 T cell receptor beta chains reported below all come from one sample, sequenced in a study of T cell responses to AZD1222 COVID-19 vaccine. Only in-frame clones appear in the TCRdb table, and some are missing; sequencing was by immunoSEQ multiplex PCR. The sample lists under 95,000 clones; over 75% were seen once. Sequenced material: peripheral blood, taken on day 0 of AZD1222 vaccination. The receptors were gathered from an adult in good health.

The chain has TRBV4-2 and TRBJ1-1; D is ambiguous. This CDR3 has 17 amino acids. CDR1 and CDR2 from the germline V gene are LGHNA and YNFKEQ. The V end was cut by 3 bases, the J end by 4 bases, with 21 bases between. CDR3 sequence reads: CASSQDPAGRVSTEAFF. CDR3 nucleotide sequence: TGTGCCAGCAGCCAGGATCCCGCTGGTAGAGTAAGCACTGAAGCTTTCTTT.

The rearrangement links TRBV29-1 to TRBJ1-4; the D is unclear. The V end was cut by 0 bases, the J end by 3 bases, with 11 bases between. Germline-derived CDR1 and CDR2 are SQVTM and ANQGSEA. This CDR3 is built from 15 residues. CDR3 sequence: CSVEEGSLANEKLFF. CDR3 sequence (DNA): TGCAGCGTTGAAGAGGGCAGCCTCGCTAATGAAAAACTGTTTTTT.